The present TCR delta chain was sequenced within a study of γδ T cells in repeated Plasmodium falciparum infection. Vgamma9/Vdelta2+ and Vdelta2-negative gammadelta T cells were flow-sorted from PBMC for bulk sequencing. The CDR3 runs to 21 residues. Germline V gene sequence: CDR1 TSESDYY, CDR2 QEAYKQQN. V shed 0 bases, J shed 3 bases, and the junction held 21 bases outside the gene matches. Concerning this clone itself: The TCRdb protein comes from a much larger clone and disagrees with this DNA's translation at residue 11, likely due to a read error; the protein given here is derived from the DNA.

TCRdb re-processed the multiplex PCR reads via CATT. This table has some 51,000 delta-chain clones, approximately 1.8% appearing once. This chain links TRAV38-2/DV8 with TRDJ1; 9 bases are a match to TRDD3. The J gene was missing in TCRdb and was found by matching the end of the DNA to germline. Sequenced sample: gamma-delta T cells from blood. The clonotype was recovered from a pool of human donors (malaria-infected and uninfected, not separated). The CDR3 is CAYRSATPPGMGDNFADKLIF. The CDR3 coding sequence is TGTGCTTATAGGAGCGCGACCCCGCCTGGCATGGGGGATAACTTCGCCGATAAACTCATCTTT.